The clone carrying this T cell receptor (beta chain) was detected only a few times. Its target is not known. Clones were read by immunoSEQ multiplex PCR, and TCRdb kept only the in-frame ones, dropping some. The sample lists about 28,000 clones, 80% to 90% seen once, with less than 3.5% in the top ten. The data stem from a study of T cells after posttransplantation cyclophosphamide. Points from the study as a whole: Tissue-infiltrating T cells from skin or gut overlapped little with blood T cells. Donor CD8+ memory clones often dominated recipient blood repertoires at later times. Recipient CMV seropositivity and CMV reactivation strongly tracked TRB clonality.

Sequenced: PBMCs. The sequence was collected from a man aged 50-60 years.

The CDR3 nucleotides are TGTGCCAGTAGTATGCGTCGGACAGGGACGAGAACTAATGAAAAACTGTTTTTT. Its protein is CASSMRRTGTRTNEKLFF. The chain employs TRBV19 and TRBJ1-4, with 8 bases fitting TRBD1. CDR3 length equals 18 residues. The J segment lost 1 base and the V segment lost 3 bases, leaving 10 bases of the junction unmatched. Germline CDR1 and CDR2: LNHDA and SQIVND (reference sequence). Full variable domain (rest looked up from reference TRBV19 and TRBJ1-4): DGGITQSPKYLFRKEGQNVTLSCEQNLNHDAMYWYRQDPGQGLRLIYYSQIVNDFQKGDIAEGYSVSREKKESFPLTVTSAQKNPTAFYLCASSMRRTGTRTNEKLFFGSGTQLSVL.